These 7 T cell receptor beta chains originate from one sample sequenced in a study of T cell changes during pregnancy in multiple sclerosis. Assay used: immunoSEQ multiplex PCR; TCRdb lists only in-frame clones, some missing. The sample consists of 70,000 to 95,000 clones, roughly 93% of them appearing once. The sample consisted of peripheral blood, taken in the second trimester of pregnancy. All receptors come from a female donor in good health, enrolled as a control in a pregnancy study.

CDR3 amino acids: CASSDSETGIYGYTF. CDR3 DNA: TGTGCCAGCAGTGACTCCGAGACAGGGATCTATGGCTACACCTTC. The rearrangement links TRBV6-4 to TRBJ1-2, with TRBD1 identical over 7 bases. CDR3 length: 15 amino acids. Trimming took 0 bases from V and 4 from J; bases not matched to a gene: 5. Germline V gene lookup returns CDR1 MRHNA and CDR2 SNTAGT.

The chain joins TRBV4-3 to TRBJ2-7, with 8 bases aligning to TRBD1. Germline lookup yields CDR1 LGHNA and CDR2 YSLEER. The length of the CDR3 is 16 residues. The ends lost 0 bases at V and 2 bases at J; junction bases unmatched: 6. The CDR3 nucleotides read TGCGCCAGCAGCCAAGAACCTCCGGACAGGGCCTACGAGCAGTACTTC. Translation gives CASSQEPPDRAYEQYF.

The chain employs TRBV2 and TRBJ1-2; no reliable D call. There are 10 residues in the CDR3. Germline values: CDR1 SNHLY, CDR2 FYNNEI. V lost 7 bases and J 8 bases, leaving 8 bases between the germline ends. The CDR3 DNA follows: TGTGCCAGCAAGTGGCAAGGCTACACCTTC. Its translation: CASKWQGYTF.

This chain connects TRBV5-1 to TRBJ2-3, with 11 bases identical to TRBD2. Germline loops: CDR1 SGHRS, CDR2 YFSETQ. Losses at the gene ends were 2 bases for V and 4 bases for J; bases not matched to a gene: 3. This CDR3 is 15 amino acids long. CDR3 sequence: CASSFSGGDADTQYF. DNA for the CDR3: TGCGCCAGCAGCTTTAGCGGGGGGGACGCAGATACGCAGTATTTT.

This clone has just one count. The rearrangement joins TRBV5-3 to TRBJ1-6; perhaps TRBD1 as D (5 bases). TRBV5-3 counts as an open reading frame of uncertain function. The V gene lost 2 bases and the J gene lost 10 bases, with 16 bases spanning the gap. This CDR3 has 15 residues. CDR3 protein: CARSFGRVYWSPLHF. As DNA, the CDR3 is TGTGCCAGAAGCTTCGGCAGGGTGTATTGGTCACCCCTCCACTTT.

This clone is a singleton in its sample. V and J are TRBV19 and TRBJ1-4; tentative D call: TRBD1 (6 bases). V was trimmed by 9 bases and J by 4 bases, leaving 15 bases between them. There are 14 residues in the CDR3. Per the germline V gene, CDR1 is LNHDA and CDR2 is SQIVND (reference sequence). The CDR3 DNA reads TGTGCCAGCCAAGCGAGGGGGTTTAATGAAAAACTGTTTTTT. Amino acids: CASQARGFNEKLFF.

This clone was counted a single time. The chain has TRBV5-6 and TRBJ2-7; a weak D match, TRBD1 (6 bases). This CDR3 has 13 amino acids. Trimming removed 3 bases from V and 5 bases from J, with 12 bases in between. Germline CDR1 is SGHDT and CDR2 is YYEEEE. CDR3 sequence: CASSSSYRDEQYF. In nucleotides, the CDR3 is TGTGCCAGCAGCTCCTCATACAGGGACGAGCAGTACTTC.